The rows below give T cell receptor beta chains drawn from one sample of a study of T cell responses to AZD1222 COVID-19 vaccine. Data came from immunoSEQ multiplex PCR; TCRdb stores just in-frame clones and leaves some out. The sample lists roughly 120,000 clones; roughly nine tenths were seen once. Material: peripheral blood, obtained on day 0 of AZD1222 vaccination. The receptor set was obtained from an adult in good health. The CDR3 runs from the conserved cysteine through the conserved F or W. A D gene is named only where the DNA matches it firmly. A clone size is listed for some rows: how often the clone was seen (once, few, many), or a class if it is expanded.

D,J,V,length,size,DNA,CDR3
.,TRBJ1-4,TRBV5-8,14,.,TGTGCCAGCAGCTTCGGGGGCCGTAATGAAAAACTGTTTTTT,CASSFGGRNEKLFF
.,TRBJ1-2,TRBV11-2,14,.,TGTGCCAGCAGCTTAGTTGAGACCGGCTATGGCTACACCTTC,CASSLVETGYGYTF
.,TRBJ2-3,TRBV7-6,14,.,TGTGCCAGCAGCCTCACTAGAACCACAGATACGCAGTATTTT,CASSLTRTTDTQYF
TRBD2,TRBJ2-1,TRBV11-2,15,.,TGTGCCAGCAGTCAGACCGGGACTACCTCGGGTGAGCAGTTCTTC,CASSQTGTTSGEQFF
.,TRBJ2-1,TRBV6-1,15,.,TGTGCCAGCAGTGATGCGGGGCGGACCTACAATGAGCAGTTCTTC,CASSDAGRTYNEQFF
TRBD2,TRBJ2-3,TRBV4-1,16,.,TGCGCCAGCAGCCAAGAGGGGACTACCAGCACAGATACGCAGTATTTT,CASSQEGTTSTDTQYF
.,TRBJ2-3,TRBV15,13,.,TGTGCCACCAGCAGAGATCGGTTGGGTATTCAGTATTTT,CATSRDRLGIQYF
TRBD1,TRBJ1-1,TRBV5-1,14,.,TGCGCCAGCAGCACGGACAGGAGAAACACTGAAGCTTTCTTT,CASSTDRRNTEAFF
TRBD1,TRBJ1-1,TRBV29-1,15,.,TGCAGCGTTGGACAGGGGGCCTCTCCGAACACTGAAGCTTTCTTT,CSVGQGASPNTEAFF
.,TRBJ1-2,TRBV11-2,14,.,TGTGCCAGCAGCTTAGGCCCCCAAAGTGCTGGCTACACCTTC,CASSLGPQSAGYTF
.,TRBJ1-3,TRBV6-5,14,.,TGTGCCAGCAGTCCCCTTGGCTCTGGAAACACCATATATTTT,CASSPLGSGNTIYF
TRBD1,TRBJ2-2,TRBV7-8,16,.,TGTGCCAGCGGCACTAGGACAGGGGGCCCCACCGGGGAGCTGTTTTTT,CASGTRTGGPTGELFF
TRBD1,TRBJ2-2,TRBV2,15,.,TGTGCCAGCAGTGAAGACAGGGGGTTTACCGGGGAGCTGTTTTTT,CASSEDRGFTGELFF
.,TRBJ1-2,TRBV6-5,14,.,TGTGCCAGCAGTTACGTGGAGTCAGTAGAAGGCTACACCTTC,CASSYVESVEGYTF
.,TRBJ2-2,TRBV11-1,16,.,TGTGCCAGCTCTCGGTTCGGGCAGAATTTTATCGGGGAGCTGTTTTTT,CASSRFGQNFIGELFF
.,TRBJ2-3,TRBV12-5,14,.,TGTGCTAGTGGTTTGATGGGGGCGCAAGATACGCAGTATTTT,CASGLMGAQDTQYF
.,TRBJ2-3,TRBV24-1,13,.,TGTGCCACCAGTGACCTTAAAGGGGGTACGCAGTATTTT,CATSDLKGGTQYF
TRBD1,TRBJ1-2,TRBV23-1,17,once,TGCGCCAGCAGTCAATCTCCCGAGGGACAGCTCAACTATGGCTACACCTTC,CASSQSPEGQLNYGYTF
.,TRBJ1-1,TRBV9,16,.,TGTGCCAGCAGCGTCGGCAGGTTCCGGGATCGGGGTGAAGCTTTCTTT,CASSVGRFRDRGEAFF
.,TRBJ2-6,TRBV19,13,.,TGTGCCAGTAGACAAGCTGGGGCCAACGTCCTGACTTTC,CASRQAGANVLTF
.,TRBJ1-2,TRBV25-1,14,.,TGTGCCAGCAGTGAAACGGGACAACTTTCAGGCTACACCTTC,CASSETGQLSGYTF
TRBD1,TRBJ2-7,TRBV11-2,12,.,TGTGCCAGCAGCCTAAGGACAGGCGAGCAGTACTTC,CASSLRTGEQYF